The 31 T cell receptor beta chains reported below all come from one sample, sequenced in a study of T-cell memory formation after mild COVID-19. TCRdb passed the 5' RACE reads through MiXCR, listing each CDR3 protein once. The sample lists approximately 300,000 distinct CDR3 sequences; approximately 8.4% were seen once. Sequencing was done on a sample of PBMCs or a T cell subset sorted from them (not recorded which). Receptors were obtained from a young man who had mild COVID-19 (a few samples of this study predate the infection). Cell type and time point are not known.

The table lists this clonotype with many counts. CDR3 sequence: CASSPLWGEETQYF. The CDR3 nucleotides are TGTGCCAGCAGCCCCCTGTGGGGAGAGGAGACCCAGTACTTC. The chain recombines TRBV7-8 with TRBJ2-5; TRBD2 might be the D (5 bases). CDR1 is SGHVS, CDR2 FQNEAQ, per germline. The CDR3 consists of 14 residues. V dropped 5 bases and J dropped 5 bases, with 15 bases sitting between them. Full variable domain (remainder filled in from reference TRBV7-8 and TRBJ2-5): GAGVSQSPRYKVAKRGQDVALRCDPISGHVSLFWYQQALGQGPEFLTYFQNEAQLDKSGLPSDRFFAERPEGSVSTLKIQRTQQEDSAVYLCASSPLWGEETQYFGPGTRLLVL.

The V and J genes are TRBV6-2 or TRBV6-3 and TRBJ2-2; 10 bases match TRBD1. Germline V CDR1 and CDR2: MNHEY, SVGEGT. J lost 6 bases, V lost 6 bases, and 7 bases had no gene match. This CDR3 has 15 amino acids. The CDR3 DNA reads TGTGCCAGCAGCTCCGGGACAGGGGTTGCCGGGGAGCTGTTTTTT. This gives the protein CASSSGTGVAGELFF.

The table lists this clonotype with many counts. CDR3 nucleotides: TGTGCCAGCAGCTTATTACCCAGCAATGAGCAGTTCTTC. It translates to CASSLLPSNEQFF. The chain has TRBV7-9 and TRBJ2-1; D not certain. Looked up from germline, CDR1 is SEHNR and CDR2 is FQNEAQ (reference sequence). Trimming removed 2 bases from V and 6 bases from J, with 8 bases in between. The CDR3 consists of 13 residues.

Only a few counts were recorded for this clonotype. The rearrangement uses TRBV6-2 or TRBV6-3 and TRBJ2-1; TRBD2 agrees at 9 bases. CDR3 size: 15 residues. Germline V gene data show CDR1 as MNHEY and CDR2 as SVGEGT. The V and J ends lost 5 bases and 9 bases, in that order; junction bases with no gene match: 11. Written as DNA, the CDR3 is TGTGCCAGCAGTGGGGCGGGGGGGCCTTCTAGTGAGCAGTTCTTC. Translating gives CASSGAGGPSSEQFF.

This clonotype was seen many times. The rearrangement uses TRBV5-1 and TRBJ1-2; D might be TRBD1 (5 bases). Germline CDR1 and CDR2: SGHRS and YFSETQ. Trimming cost V 0 bases and J 8 bases, with 11 bases left between them. CDR3 length: 13 residues. The CDR3: CASSLEADSGYTF. The DNA for the CDR3 is TGCGCCAGCAGCTTGGAGGCAGACAGCGGCTACACCTTC.

In this sample, this clonotype turned up a few times. The chain carries TRBV5-1 and TRBJ2-2; maybe TRBD2 (5 bases). CDR1 is SGHRS, CDR2 YFSETQ, per germline. Trimming pared 6 bases from V and 2 bases from J, leaving 14 bases between. The CDR3 has 15 residues. CDR3 coding DNA: TGCGCCAGCAATGAGGGAAATGCTAACACCGGGGAGCTGTTTTTT. This sequence encodes CASNEGNANTGELFF. Full variable domain (remainder filled in from reference TRBV5-1 and TRBJ2-2): KAGVTQTPRYLIKTRGQQVTLSCSPISGHRSVSWYQQTPGQGLQFLFEYFSETQRNKGNFPGRFSGRQFSNSRSEMNVSTLELGDSALYLCASNEGNANTGELFFGEGSRLTVL.

The chain links TRBV6-5 to TRBJ1-6; maybe TRBD1 (5 bases). Germline assignment: CDR1 MNHEY and CDR2 SVGAGI. The CDR3 consists of 14 residues. Trimming removed 6 bases at V and 6 bases at J, with 12 bases between. The CDR3 reads CASRQGLSNSPLHF. The DNA of the CDR3 is TGTGCCAGCAGGCAGGGCCTTAGTAATTCACCCCTCCACTTT.

This clonotype has only a few counts. The genes are TRBV3-1 and TRBJ2-7; D perhaps matches TRBD2 (5 bases). V lost 3 bases, J lost 0 bases, and 9 bases lay in between. The CDR3 extends over 14 amino acids. Germline V lookup: CDR1 LGHDT, CDR2 YNNKEL (reference sequence). The DNA for the CDR3 is TGTGCCAGCAGCCACTCAGCGGCCTCCTACGAGCAGTACGTC. This gives the protein CASSHSAASYEQYV.

This clonotype was observed a handful of times. This chain uses TRBV12-3 or TRBV12-4 with TRBJ2-3, with D possibly TRBD1 on 5 matching bases. This CDR3 has 11 residues. The V end lost 6 bases, the J end lost 5 bases, and 6 bases lay between the germline ends. CDR3 nucleotides: TGTGCCAGCAGGCAGGGAGATACGCAGTATTTT. This translates into CASRQGDTQYF.

The chain carries TRBV18 and TRBJ1-6; TRBD1 aligns across 9 bases. V lost 4 bases and J lost 12; bases outside the gene matches: 4. This CDR3 has 13 residues. CDR1 is KGHSH, CDR2 LQKENI, per germline. CDR3 protein: CASSRDRDGPLHF. CDR3 DNA sequence: TGTGCCAGCTCACGGGACAGGGATGGACCCCTCCACTTT.

The chain employs TRBV7-6 and TRBJ1-2; 8 bases fit TRBD1. V shed 5 bases and J 6 bases; nucleotides not matched to a gene: 11. The CDR3 covers 15 residues. From germline, CDR1 is SGHVS and CDR2 FNYEAQ. CDR3 DNA sequence: TGTGCCAGCAGCGCCCGTTATGGACAGGGTCATGGCTACACCTTC. Amino acids: CASSARYGQGHGYTF. Variable domain in full (rest from reference TRBV7-6 and TRBJ1-2): GAGVSQSPRYKVTKRGQDVALRCDPISGHVSLYWYRQALGQGPEFLTYFNYEAQQDKSGLPNDRFSAERPEGSISTLTIQRTEQRDSAMYRCASSARYGQGHGYTFGSGTRLTVV.

This clonotype was recorded only once. V and J are TRBV27 and TRBJ1-6; no definite D call. Germline loops: CDR1 MNHEY, CDR2 SMNVEV (reference sequence). Between the trimmed V and J ends, which lost 6 bases and 4 bases, there was a span of 13 bases. The CDR3 loop spans 15 amino acids. CDR3: CASSFNAGYNSPLHF. CDR3 DNA sequence: TGTGCCAGCAGCTTCAATGCCGGATATAATTCACCCCTCCACTTT.

This clonotype has a handful of counts. The chain recombines TRBV6-2 or TRBV6-3 with TRBJ2-1, with 11 bases that match TRBD1. The trim removed 4 bases at V and 7 bases at J, leaving 6 bases unmatched. The CDR3 has 15 residues. Germline CDR1 reads MNHEY; CDR2 reads SVGEGT. The CDR3 is CASSSRGTGGNEQFF. DNA of the CDR3: TGTGCCAGCAGTTCACGTGGGACAGGGGGAAATGAGCAGTTCTTC.

The chain couples TRBV3-1 to TRBJ2-2, with D possibly TRBD2 on 6 matching bases. V was clipped by 1 base and J by 1 base, with 13 bases between them. CDR3 size: 17 residues. The V gene's germline CDR1 is LGHDT and CDR2 YNNKEL (reference sequence). The CDR3 DNA follows: TGTGCCAGCAGCCAAGGAACATGGCGGGAGAACACCGGGGAGCTGTTTTTT. It translates to CASSQGTWRENTGELFF.

The chain employs TRBV7-8 and TRBJ1-2; D might be TRBD1 (6 bases). Trimming cost V 3 bases and J 7 bases, with 15 bases left between them. Germline V gene data show CDR1 as SGHVS and CDR2 as FQNEAQ. The CDR3 spans 14 residues. Here the CDR3 reads CASSFTGFAAGYTF. DNA for the CDR3: TGTGCCAGCAGCTTCACAGGGTTCGCAGCTGGCTACACCTTC.

Note on this clonotype: Sequence at one end of the junction differs from germline and may be a read error. This chain connects TRBV7-2 to TRBJ2-3; no definite D call. There are 11 residues in the CDR3. Germline V gene data show CDR1 as SGHTA and CDR2 as FQGNSA. CDR3: CASSLTATQYF. The DNA of the CDR3 is TGTGCCAGCAGCTTAACAGCTACGCAGTATTTT.

The chain uses TRBV4-1 and TRBJ1-5; D remains ambiguous. The germline V gene has CDR1 MGHRA and CDR2 YSYEKL. The V end lost 0 bases, the J end lost 2 bases, and 11 bases lay between the germline ends. This CDR3 comprises 16 residues. The CDR3 sequence: CASSQDPGEGNQPQHF. The CDR3 DNA follows: TGCGCCAGCAGCCAAGATCCAGGTGAGGGCAATCAGCCCCAGCATTTT.

This clonotype occurred a few times. The rearrangement links TRBV4-2 to TRBJ1-1; D ambiguous. CDR1 is LGHNA, CDR2 YNFKEQ, per germline. Trimming removed 4 bases from V and 5 bases from J, with 14 bases in between. The CDR3 consists of 14 residues. CDR3 nucleotide sequence: TGTGCCAGCAGCCCCTATCAGACGGGAACTGAAGCTTTCTTT. Protein product: CASSPYQTGTEAFF.

This clonotype was observed a handful of times. The rearrangement uses TRBV4-3 and TRBJ2-5; TRBD2 matches 9 bases. J was trimmed by 4 bases and V by 0 bases; bases with no gene match: 9. Germline CDR1 and CDR2: LGHNA and YSLEER. This CDR3 comprises 17 residues. CDR3 sequence (DNA): TGCGCCAGCAGCCAAGATGGCCTAGCGGGGAATGTAGAGACCCAGTACTTC. Protein: CASSQDGLAGNVETQYF.

This clonotype occurred a few times. The rearrangement links TRBV6-5 to TRBJ2-5; 7 bases match TRBD2. Germline V gene sequence: CDR1 MNHEY, CDR2 SVGAGI. CDR3 length: 15 amino acids. The V gene end was trimmed by 5 bases and the J gene end by 5 bases; junction bases not matched to a gene: 11. The DNA for the CDR3 is TGTGCCAGCAGTCCCCGTTTGGGGGAGGGGGAGACCCAGTACTTC. Translated: CASSPRLGEGETQYF.

This clonotype was counted many times. The DNA for the CDR3 is TGTGCCAGCAGCTTAGGACAGGGAGCCTACAATGAGCAGTTCTTC. Translating gives CASSLGQGAYNEQFF. V is TRBV7-2 and J is TRBJ2-1; the match to TRBD1 covers 7 bases. CDR3 length equals 15 residues. Losses at the gene ends were 1 base for V and 2 bases for J; bases not matched to a gene: 2. In germline, CDR1 is SGHTA, CDR2 FQGNSA.

This clonotype was counted many times. The chain links TRBV10-3 to TRBJ2-3, with 8 bases aligning to TRBD2. V dropped 4 bases and J dropped 11; count of bases not matched to a gene: 8. Germline V gives CDR1 ENHRY, CDR2 SYGVKD. The CDR3 extends over 13 amino acids. Here the CDR3 reads CAISVVGLEGQYF. For the CDR3, the DNA is TGTGCCATCAGTGTCGTGGGACTAGAAGGGCAGTATTTT.

V usage is TRBV21-1 and J usage is TRBJ1-1; TRBD1, the table's D call, lacks a check against the DNA. TRBV21-1 is labeled a pseudogene. The CDR3 is made up of 14 amino acids. CDR3 DNA sequence: TGTGCCAGCGGTGACAGGGGGAGGGACACTGAAGCTTTCTTT. It is translated as CASGDRGRDTEAFF.

J is TRBJ2-7 and V is TRBV2; D is possibly TRBD1 (8 bases). V was trimmed by 6 bases and J by 5 bases, leaving 14 bases between them. The CDR3 is 13 amino acids. The V gene's germline CDR1 is SNHLY and CDR2 FYNNEI. The CDR3 DNA sequence: TGTGCCAGCAGGCCTACAGGGGGGGACGAGCAGTACGTC. Amino acids: CASRPTGGDEQYV.

This clonotype was seen at least ten times. The chain recombines TRBV5-1 with TRBJ2-7, with a weak D call TRBD1 (6 bases). The germline V and J ends were trimmed by 0 bases and 5 bases, with 12 bases remaining between them. The germline V gene encodes CDR1 SGHRS and CDR2 YFSETQ. The CDR3 totals 14 residues. This chain's CDR3 is CASSLGDTGNEQYF. CDR3 in DNA: TGCGCCAGCAGCTTGGGGGACACAGGGAACGAGCAGTACTTC. Based on the CDR3 plus reference TRBV5-1 and TRBJ2-7, the full variable domain is KAGVTQTPRYLIKTRGQQVTLSCSPISGHRSVSWYQQTPGQGLQFLFEYFSETQRNKGNFPGRFSGRQFSNSRSEMNVSTLELGDSALYLCASSLGDTGNEQYFGPGTRLTVT.

There are a few counts of this clonotype. The chain carries TRBV5-1 and TRBJ2-5; 10 bases align to TRBD1. The CDR3 extends over 13 amino acids. Trimming at V came to 5 bases and at J to 5 bases, leaving 3 bases not matched to a gene. CDR1 SGHRS and CDR2 YFSETQ come from the germline V gene. The CDR3 bases are TGCGCCAGCAGGGGGACAGGGGCGGAGACCCAGTACTTC. This encodes CASRGTGAETQYF.

This clonotype was seen more than once but under ten times. This sequence joins TRBV5-1 and TRBJ1-1; 7 bases fit TRBD1. CDR3 size: 14 residues. The germline CDR1 and CDR2 sequences are SGHRS and YFSETQ. V shed 4 bases and J 11 bases; nucleotides not matched to a gene: 14. CDR3 residues: CASSGDGTARRAFF. The CDR3, as DNA: TGCGCCAGCAGCGGGGACGGGACAGCGCGCAGGGCTTTCTTT.

The rearrangement links TRBV18 to TRBJ2-5; tentative D call: TRBD2 (5 bases). The CDR3 totals 13 residues. In germline, CDR1 is KGHSH, CDR2 LQKENI. Trimming removed 2 bases from V and 5 bases from J, with 9 bases in between. DNA for the CDR3: TGTGCCAGCTCACCAGAGGGCTCCGAGACCCAGTACTTC. Encoded protein: CASSPEGSETQYF.

This clonotype was detected ten times or more. V gene TRBV7-2 combines with J gene TRBJ2-7; D not certain. The CDR3 runs 14 residues. Germline values: CDR1 SGHTA, CDR2 FQGNSA. V dropped 1 base and J dropped 4 bases, with 11 bases sitting between them. CDR3 in amino acids: CASSLVVTTYEQYF. DNA of the CDR3: TGTGCCAGCAGCTTAGTAGTAACGACGTACGAGCAGTACTTC.

A few counts support this clonotype. The chain combines TRBV7-9 with TRBJ2-7; the D call may be TRBD1 or TRBD2 (5 bases each). V lost 4 bases, J lost 3 bases, and 22 bases lay in between. The CDR3 covers 17 residues. Germline V gives CDR1 SEHNR, CDR2 FQNEAQ (reference sequence). CDR3: CASSSTGTHPPSYEQYV. The CDR3 nucleotides read TGTGCCAGCAGCTCAACCGGGACGCACCCTCCCAGCTACGAGCAGTACGTC.

The V call is TRBV3-2, the J call TRBJ2-7. TRBV3-2 is given as a pseudogene. The length of the CDR3 is 10 residues. The CDR3: CATRGGEQYV. CDR3 coding DNA: TGTGCCACCCGAGGTGGTGAGCAGTACGTC.